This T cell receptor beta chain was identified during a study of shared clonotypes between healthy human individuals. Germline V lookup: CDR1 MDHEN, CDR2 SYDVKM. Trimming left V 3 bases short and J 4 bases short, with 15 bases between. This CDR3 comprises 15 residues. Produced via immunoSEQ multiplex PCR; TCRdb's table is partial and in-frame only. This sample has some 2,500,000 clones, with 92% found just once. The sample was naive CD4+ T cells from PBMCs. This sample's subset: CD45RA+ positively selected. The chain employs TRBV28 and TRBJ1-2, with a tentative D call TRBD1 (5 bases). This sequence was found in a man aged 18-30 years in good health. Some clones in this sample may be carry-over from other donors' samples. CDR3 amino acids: CASSFWRGPFYGYTF. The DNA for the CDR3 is TGTGCCAGCAGTTTCTGGCGGGGACCCTTCTATGGCTACACCTTC.